In this sample, the clone carrying this TCR beta chain turned up a few times. Its antigen is not known. This record belongs to a study of T-cell reconstitution after alpha-beta-depleted transplantation in children. Whole-study results and caveats: Surviving recipient cells, namely T cells and thymic progenitors, were the source of high day-60 TCRbeta diversity in some patients. Alpha-beta T cells present about two months after transplant were reported to originate from several hundred expanded graft clones. Newly made T cells mostly supplied T-cell counts and diversity one year after transplant.

The germline V gene has CDR1 SQVTM and CDR2 ANQGSEA. This CDR3 is 14 amino acids long. After removal of 6 bases from V and 5 bases from J, the junction contained 7 bases not matched to a gene. Researchers prepared the TCRbeta library using unique molecular identifiers, the study reports. Via MiXCR, TCRdb re-called the PCR reads, giving one row per CDR3 protein. The table lists about 200,000 distinct CDR3 sequences, about 8.2% of them singletons. This receptor was identified in a male patient between 2 and 10 years old who had a stem cell transplant for acute myeloid leukemia, so the T cells may come from the graft donor. V gene TRBV29-1 combines with J gene TRBJ2-1; 10 nucleotides align to TRBD2. The source material was PBMCs, mostly from graft donor cells, sampled 360 days after TCRalphabeta/CD19-depleted stem cell transplant. CDR3 loop: CSVARTSGNNEQFF. The CDR3 DNA reads TGCAGCGTCGCTCGGACTAGCGGAAACAATGAGCAGTTCTTC.